This TCR beta chain emerged from a study of T cells expressing NK-cell markers. Study background: Sorted T-cell subsets CD3+CD56+NKG2C+, CD3+CD56+NKG2C- and CD3+CD56-NKG2C+ were TCR beta-sequenced.

TCRdb re-analyzed the 5' RACE reads; it lists each CDR3 protein once, without DNA. The table lists about 460,000 distinct CDR3 sequences. The CDR3 runs to 15 residues. Germline loops: CDR1 SGHRS, CDR2 YFSETQ. The chain employs TRBV5-1 and TRBJ2-3; checking the TCRdb D call of TRBD2 is not possible without DNA. Sequences were obtained from blood T cells: a sorted CD56 or NKG2C T cell subset, CD4+ or CD8+ T cells, or bulk PBMC T cells (not recorded which). This TCR derives from a woman aged 50 to 60 in good health. The CDR3 loop reads CASLRTSTSTDTQYF.